This T cell receptor (beta chain) emerged from a study of T cells after yellow fever vaccination. Using its own MiXCR run on the 5' RACE reads, TCRdb lists one record per CDR3 protein. The sample shows a few hundred thousand distinct CDR3 sequences, 5.2% of them seen only once. This clonotype was observed at least ten times. This sequence was found in a man aged 18 to 30 who received the YFV17D yellow fever vaccine. The specimen comprised CD4+ T cells sorted from PBMCs, sampled on the day of the yellow fever booster vaccination.

CDR3 coding DNA: TGTGCCAGCAGCCAAAGACCAGCCGACGGTCCCCTCCACTTT. Protein: CASSQRPADGPLHF. V usage is TRBV12-3 or TRBV12-4 and J usage is TRBJ1-6, with D uncertain. The CDR3 extends over 14 amino acids. Trimming took 6 bases from V and 13 from J, leaving 19 bases between them.